This record covers a single T cell receptor beta chain. This sample stems from a study of blood T cell repertoires in COVID-19. Here immunoSEQ multiplex PCR was the method, and the copy in TCRdb shows in-frame clones only, minus some. The data hold 250,000 to 350,000 clones, with 85% observed a single time. The receptor was isolated from a woman between 50 and 59 years old with active or convalescent COVID-19. The source material was peripheral blood.

Here the CDR3 reads CASSYNFRRGYGYTF. CDR3 nucleotides: TGTGCCAGCAGTTATAATTTCCGCAGGGGCTATGGCTACACCTTC. V gene TRBV6-2 or TRBV6-3 combines with J gene TRBJ1-2; D is perhaps TRBD1 (6 bases). CDR3 length: 15 amino acids. Trimming cost V 3 bases and J 4 bases, with 15 bases left between them. Germline V gene data show CDR1 as MNHEY and CDR2 as SVGEGT.